Below are 29 T cell receptor beta chains sequenced from a single sample in a study of blood T cell repertoires in COVID-19. Libraries were prepared by immunoSEQ multiplex PCR; TCRdb keeps only in-frame clonotypes and omits some of them. The sample carries 250,000 or so clones, about four fifths recorded once. The material sequenced was PBMCs or T cells enriched from blood (not recorded which). Receptor source: a man aged 60 to 69 who had recovered from COVID-19.

This clone came up a few times. The genes are TRBV18 and TRBJ2-2; D is perhaps TRBD2 (6 bases). The length of the CDR3 is 14 residues. The V end was cut by 2 bases, the J end by 3 bases, with 7 bases between. Germline CDR1 reads KGHSH; CDR2 reads LQKENI. This CDR3 is CASSPSGDTGELFF. The CDR3 region has the DNA TGTGCCAGCTCACCATCGGGGGACACCGGGGAGCTGTTTTTT.

This clone was detected once. The V and J genes are TRBV7-2 and TRBJ2-3, with 13 bases that match TRBD2. Germline V CDR1 and CDR2: SGHTA, FQGNSA. The CDR3 is made up of 16 amino acids. V shed 3 bases and J 1 base; nucleotides not matched to a gene: 1. The CDR3 sequence is CASSFGLAGGTDTQYF. For the CDR3, the DNA is TGTGCCAGCAGCTTCGGACTAGCGGGGGGCACAGATACGCAGTATTTT.

The chain joins TRBV12-3 or TRBV12-4 to TRBJ1-2; D is ambiguous. V dropped 5 bases and J dropped 2 bases, with 9 bases sitting between them. The CDR3 spans 13 residues. The CDR3 loop is CASSRSSNYGYTF. The CDR3 DNA sequence: TGTGCCAGCAGTCGGTCCTCAAACTATGGCTACACCTTC.

V and J are TRBV30 and TRBJ1-5, with D maybe TRBD1 (5 bases). The CDR3 is made up of 13 amino acids. Germline CDR1 is GTSNPN and CDR2 is SVGIG (reference sequence). Trimming removed 2 bases at V and 6 bases at J, with 11 bases between. The CDR3 DNA follows: TGTGCCTGGAGTCGGGGGAGATGTCAGCCCCAGCATTTT. This gives the protein CAWSRGRCQPQHF.

The chain is built from TRBV9 and TRBJ2-1, with TRBD2 matching 12 bases. This CDR3 region has 16 residues. Germline values: CDR1 SGDLS, CDR2 YYNGEE. V trimming: 0 bases; J trimming: 8 bases; junction bases outside the gene matches: 6. The CDR3: CASSVGGSSGRDEQFF. CDR3 nucleotide sequence: TGTGCCAGCAGCGTAGGGGGGTCTAGCGGGAGGGATGAGCAGTTCTTC.

The chain is built from TRBV5-1 and TRBJ2-1, with a tentative D call TRBD2 (6 bases). Between the trimmed V and J ends, which lost 4 bases and 5 bases, there was a span of 16 bases. The CDR3 runs to 15 residues. The germline V gene has CDR1 SGHRS and CDR2 YFSETQ. The CDR3 DNA reads as TGCGCCAGCAGCCGGATGGGGGGAAGGGACAATGAGCAGTTCTTC. As protein: CASSRMGGRDNEQFF.

The V call is TRBV5-1, the J call TRBJ2-7, with 15 nucleotides matching TRBD2. Germline V CDR1 and CDR2: SGHRS, YFSETQ. The trim removed 5 bases at V and 3 bases at J, leaving 12 bases unmatched. The CDR3 has 18 amino acids. CDR3 protein: CASRKGLAGGVTNYEQYF. The CDR3 DNA follows: TGCGCCAGCAGGAAGGGACTAGCGGGGGGCGTTACCAACTACGAGCAGTACTTC.

The CDR3 here is CASSNSDRGYGYTF. The CDR3 region has the DNA TGTGCCAGCAGCAACTCCGACAGGGGGTATGGCTACACCTTC. V usage is TRBV6-2 or TRBV6-3 and J usage is TRBJ1-2; 9 positions agree with TRBD1. Germline V gene lookup returns CDR1 MNHEY and CDR2 SVGEGT. The J segment lost 5 bases and the V segment lost 6 bases, leaving 7 bases of the junction unmatched. This CDR3 contains 14 residues.

The chain has TRBV4-2 and TRBJ2-2; D remains ambiguous. Deletions cut 1 base from V and 6 bases from J, with 12 bases between. Per the germline V gene, CDR1 is LGHNA and CDR2 is YNFKEQ. The CDR3 is 15 residues long. The CDR3 reads CASSQGNLRAGELFF. CDR3 nucleotides: TGTGCCAGCAGCCAAGGCAATTTACGCGCCGGGGAGCTGTTTTTT.

This clone has just a few counts. The chain combines TRBV15 with TRBJ2-3; the D gene is possibly TRBD2 (6 bases). The CDR3 contains 12 residues. V gave up 8 bases and J gave up 6 bases, with 12 bases separating them. Germline assignment: CDR1 LNHNV and CDR2 YYDKDF (reference sequence). CDR3 sequence: CATAAGRDTQYF. CDR3 coding DNA: TGTGCCACCGCTGCGGGGAGGGATACGCAGTATTTT.

This rearrangement joins TRBV27 to TRBJ2-7; 15 bases agree with TRBD2. V lost 1 base to trimming and J lost 0 bases; unmatched junction nucleotides: 4. CDR3 length: 18 residues. Germline lookup yields CDR1 MNHEY and CDR2 SMNVEV (reference sequence). The CDR3 sequence: CASSLLGLAGGFSYEQYF. CDR3 nucleotides: TGTGCCAGCAGTTTATTGGGACTAGCGGGGGGCTTCTCCTACGAGCAGTACTTC.

CDR3 in amino acids: CATKPFRQRTDTQYF. The CDR3 coding sequence is TGTGCCACCAAACCCTTTCGACAGCGCACAGATACGCAGTATTTT. This rearrangement joins TRBV6-5 to TRBJ2-3; TRBD1 is a possible D gene (5 bases). The V gene lost 10 bases and the J gene lost 1 base, with 18 bases spanning the gap. There are 15 residues in the CDR3. CDR1 and CDR2 (germline): MNHEY, SVGAGI.

The J gene is TRBJ1-2, the V gene TRBV19, with 8 bases identical to TRBD1. V lost 4 bases and J lost 4; bases outside the gene matches: 8. The germline CDR1 and CDR2 sequences are LNHDA and SQIVND (reference sequence). CDR3 length: 15 residues. The CDR3 protein is CASSTRQGRAYGYTF. In DNA form, the CDR3 reads TGTGCCAGTAGTACCAGACAGGGGCGGGCCTATGGCTACACCTTC. Looking up the rest from reference TRBV19 and TRBJ1-2 gives the full variable domain: DGGITQSPKYLFRKEGQNVTLSCEQNLNHDAMYWYRQDPGQGLRLIYYSQIVNDFQKGDIAEGYSVSREKKESFPLTVTSAQKNPTAFYLCASSTRQGRAYGYTFGSGTRLTVV.

This sequence joins TRBV5-6 and TRBJ2-7, with D perhaps TRBD1 (5 bases). The CDR3 extends over 15 amino acids. CDR1 SGHDT and CDR2 YYEEEE come from the germline V gene. Trimming took 4 bases from V and 0 from J, leaving 14 bases between them. The CDR3, as DNA: TGTGCCAGCAGCCCGATGACAGTGAACTCCTACGAGCAGTACTTC. Protein product: CASSPMTVNSYEQYF.

This chain uses TRBV11-3 with TRBJ1-4; 7 bases are a match to TRBD1. This CDR3 has 14 amino acids. Germline loops: CDR1 SGHNT, CDR2 YENEEA. Trimming cost V 5 bases and J 4 bases; bases outside gene matches: 4. This chain's CDR3 is CASSARDSNEKLFF. For the CDR3, the DNA is TGTGCCAGCAGCGCCCGGGACAGTAATGAAAAACTGTTTTTT.

This chain links TRBV10-3 with TRBJ2-3; the D gene is possibly TRBD1 (8 bases). The V end was cut by 10 bases, the J end by 6 bases, with 23 bases between. From germline, CDR1 is ENHRY and CDR2 SYGVKD. CDR3 length equals 15 residues. CDR3 coding DNA: TGTGCCACCGCTCAGGGGGCGGGGGACGGGGATACGCAGTATTTT. It translates to CATAQGAGDGDTQYF.

Regarding this clone: Germline and junction disagree at one end, which may indicate a read error. The gene calls are TRBV5-1 and TRBJ2-3; 11 bases are shared with TRBD2. There are 17 residues in the CDR3. CDR1 is SGHRS and CDR2 is YFSETQ in the germline V gene. For the CDR3, the DNA is TGCGCCAGTAAAGGTAGCGGGGGGGCCCCAGGCACGGATACGCAGTATTTT. It translates to CASKGSGGAPGTDTQYF.

The chain recombines TRBV15 with TRBJ1-5; D gene ambiguous. With 0 bases removed from V and 10 bases from J, the gap between germline ends came to 10 bases. In germline, CDR1 is LNHNV, CDR2 YYDKDF (reference sequence). The CDR3 runs to 13 residues. CDR3 nucleotide sequence: TGTGCCACCAGCAGAGAGTTGCGGGAACCCCAGCATTTT. As protein: CATSRELREPQHF.

This clone appeared many times. The chain is built from TRBV2 and TRBJ1-5, with no clear D. V was pared by 4 bases and J by 5 bases, with 9 bases between. Germline V gene lookup returns CDR1 SNHLY and CDR2 FYNNEI. The CDR3 length is 13 residues. CDR3 protein: CASSVKRDQPQHF. For the CDR3, the DNA is TGTGCCAGCAGTGTCAAGAGGGATCAGCCCCAGCATTTT. Full variable domain (rest looked up from reference TRBV2 and TRBJ1-5): EPEVTQTPSHQVTQMGQEVILRCVPISNHLYFYWYRQILGQKVEFLVSFYNNEISEKSEIFDDQFSVERPDGSNFTLKIRSTKLEDSAMYFCASSVKRDQPQHFGDGTRLSIL.

The V gene is TRBV5-8, the J gene TRBJ2-1; 7 nucleotides line up with TRBD1. CDR3 length equals 14 residues. V trimming: 2 bases; J trimming: 8 bases; junction bases outside the gene matches: 7. From germline, CDR1 is SGHTS and CDR2 YDEGEE. The CDR3 reads CASSLLTGAHEQFF. The CDR3 nucleotides read TGTGCCAGCAGCTTATTAACAGGGGCCCATGAGCAGTTCTTC.

The chain carries TRBV15 and TRBJ1-2, with D hard to call. Trimming cost V 5 bases and J 3 bases, with 10 bases left between them. Germline CDR1 reads LNHNV; CDR2 reads YYDKDF (reference sequence). This CDR3 has 13 residues. The CDR3 bases are TGTGCCACCAGCCACTCCCGGGACTATGGCTACACCTTC. This encodes CATSHSRDYGYTF.

This clone was detected only a few times. This chain connects TRBV6-4 to TRBJ2-3; 8 bases map to TRBD2. With 4 bases clipped from V and 1 base from J, the junction kept 4 bases outside the gene matches. The CDR3 runs 15 residues. The V gene's germline CDR1 is MRHNA and CDR2 SNTAGT. The CDR3 reads CASSAAGGGTDTQYF. CDR3 sequence (DNA): TGTGCCAGCAGTGCCGCGGGGGGTGGCACAGATACGCAGTATTTT.

V usage is TRBV11-2 and J usage is TRBJ1-1; D call uncertain. CDR1 SGHAT and CDR2 FQNNGV come from the germline V gene. The length of the CDR3 is 12 residues. V lost 1 base and J lost 11, with 11 bases in between. The DNA of the CDR3 is TGTGCCAGCAGCTTAGGGGCTCCTGCTGCTTTCTTT. Protein: CASSLGAPAAFF.

The rearrangement links TRBV3-1 (or the pseudogene TRBV3-2) to TRBJ2-2, with D hard to call. The length of the CDR3 is 14 residues. The ends were cut back, 6 bases at V and 6 bases at J, with 14 bases in the middle. CDR1 LGHDT and CDR2 YNNKEL come from the germline V gene (reference sequence). The CDR3 DNA reads TGTGCCAGCAGGCCACAGTTGATATCCGGGGAGCTGTTTTTT. It encodes CASRPQLISGELFF.

This chain uses TRBV7-2 with TRBJ2-2; TRBD2 matches at 9 bases. CDR1 is SGHTA and CDR2 is FQGNSA in the germline V gene. J lost 2 bases, V lost 5 bases, and 12 bases had no gene match. This CDR3 has 18 residues. This chain's CDR3 is CASSTGLASYPNTGELFF. DNA for the CDR3: TGTGCCAGCAGCACGGGACTAGCCTCATACCCAAACACCGGGGAGCTGTTTTTT.

The chain uses TRBV29-1 and TRBJ1-1; 11 bases match TRBD1. Germline loops: CDR1 SQVTM, CDR2 ANQGSEA. This CDR3 is 14 amino acids long. V was pared by 6 bases and J by 4 bases, with 7 bases of the junction left unmatched. CDR3 region: CSVAGTGGGTEAFF. DNA for the CDR3: TGCAGCGTGGCCGGGACAGGGGGTGGCACTGAAGCTTTCTTT.

The CDR3, as DNA: TGTGCCAGCAGCTCCCGGGACAGGGGGCGATGGACTGAAGCTTTCTTT. Its translation is CASSSRDRGRWTEAFF. The V gene is TRBV11-3, the J gene TRBJ1-1, with 12 bases that match TRBD1. V shed 4 bases and J 5 bases; nucleotides not matched to a gene: 8. The CDR3 length is 16 residues. Per germline, CDR1 SGHNT and CDR2 YENEEA.

The chain recombines TRBV11-2 with TRBJ1-1; TRBD1 agrees at 7 bases. Germline V gene lookup returns CDR1 SGHAT and CDR2 FQNNGV. The CDR3 loop spans 15 amino acids. V lost 5 bases, J lost 6 bases, and 12 bases stayed unmatched. This CDR3 is CASSLGQVLEAEAFF. DNA of the CDR3: TGTGCCAGCAGCCTAGGACAGGTCTTGGAGGCTGAAGCTTTCTTT.

The V call is TRBV9, the J call TRBJ2-3; 10 bases fit TRBD2. This CDR3 contains 17 residues. The V segment lost 2 bases and the J segment 6 bases; nucleotides outside the gene matches: 12. CDR1 SGDLS and CDR2 YYNGEE come from the germline V gene. The CDR3 reads CASSVSGGPHVVDTQYF. The CDR3 DNA reads as TGTGCCAGCAGCGTTAGCGGGGGGCCCCATGTGGTGGATACGCAGTATTTT. The variable domain in full, with the rest retrieved from reference TRBV9 and TRBJ2-3, is DSGVTQTPKHLITATGQRVTLRCSPRSGDLSVYWYQQSLDQGLQFLIQYYNGEERAKGNILERFSAQQFPDLHSELNLSSLELGDSALYFCASSVSGGPHVVDTQYFGPGTRLTVL.